The 14 T cell receptor beta chains listed next were all sequenced from one sample in a study of OX40 agonist ivuxolimab in advanced cancers. Clones were read by immunoSEQ multiplex PCR, and TCRdb kept only the in-frame ones, dropping some. In the table there are some 77,000 clones, approximately 92% of which are singletons. The material sequenced was CD4+ or CD8+ T cells sorted from blood, taken in a trial of the OX40 agonist ivuxolimab. Receptors originate from an adult with an advanced solid tumor such as melanoma, head and neck, liver or kidney cancer.

The J gene is TRBJ2-1, the V gene TRBV7-2; no reliable D call. V dropped 3 bases and J dropped 9 bases, with 3 bases sitting between them. CDR3 size: 10 residues. Germline V gene sequence: CDR1 SGHTA, CDR2 FQGNSA. The CDR3 loop is CASSFGEQFF. CDR3 sequence (DNA): TGTGCCAGCAGCTTTGGTGAGCAGTTCTTC.

Remarks on this clone: Distinct nucleotide sequences in the sample also encode this CDR3. The V gene is TRBV5-1, the J gene TRBJ2-5, with D tentatively TRBD2 (6 bases). Germline CDR1 reads SGHRS; CDR2 reads YFSETQ. Deletions cut 0 bases from V and 5 bases from J, with 11 bases between. CDR3 size: 14 residues. CDR3 coding DNA: TGCGCCAGCAGCTTGGAGGGAGCGGGCGAGACCCAGTACTTC. Translation: CASSLEGAGETQYF. Based on the CDR3 plus reference TRBV5-1 and TRBJ2-5, the full variable domain is KAGVTQTPRYLIKTRGQQVTLSCSPISGHRSVSWYQQTPGQGLQFLFEYFSETQRNKGNFPGRFSGRQFSNSRSEMNVSTLELGDSALYLCASSLEGAGETQYFGPGTRLLVL.

The chain uses TRBV5-5 and TRBJ2-3; D is unclear. Germline V gene lookup returns CDR1 SGHKS and CDR2 YYEKEE (reference sequence). Trimming took off 3 bases at V and 3 bases at J, with 20 bases between the two ends. The CDR3 totals 17 residues. CDR3: CASSSLVSHDETDTQYF. As DNA, the CDR3 is TGTGCCAGCAGCTCCTTGGTTAGCCATGACGAGACAGATACGCAGTATTTT.

The chain is built from TRBV9 and TRBJ2-1; D perhaps matches TRBD1 (5 bases). V shed 1 base and J shed 4 bases, with 18 bases lying between them. The CDR3 contains 17 residues. The germline V gene encodes CDR1 SGDLS and CDR2 YYNGEE. The CDR3: CASSVSASWAGYNEQFF. The CDR3 DNA follows: TGTGCCAGCAGCGTATCGGCCTCTTGGGCAGGGTACAATGAGCAGTTCTTC.

The rearrangement joins TRBV7-2 to TRBJ1-1, with D maybe TRBD1 (6 bases). The CDR3 is 13 amino acids. Per the germline V gene, CDR1 is SGHTA and CDR2 is FQGNSA. V lost 5 bases and J lost 5, with 12 bases in between. This CDR3 reads CASSLRQATEAFF. CDR3 nucleotide sequence: TGTGCCAGCAGCCTCCGACAGGCTACTGAAGCTTTCTTT.

In the case of this clone: Other nucleotide sequences from this sample produce the same CDR3. The V call is TRBV5-1, the J call TRBJ2-5; D possibly matches TRBD1 or TRBD2 (5 bases each). Germline-derived CDR1 and CDR2 are SGHRS and YFSETQ. This CDR3 spans 13 amino acids. V lost 4 bases, J lost 2 bases, and 9 bases lay in between. CDR3 DNA: TGCGCCAGCAGCCGGGACGGGCAAGAGACCCAGTACTTC. As protein: CASSRDGQETQYF.

This chain connects TRBV9 to TRBJ1-1, with D possibly TRBD1 on 5 matching bases. The CDR3 runs 13 residues. V dropped 0 bases and J dropped 9 bases, with 12 bases sitting between them. Germline values: CDR1 SGDLS, CDR2 YYNGEE. The CDR3 loop reads CASSVALGDQAFF. The CDR3 DNA follows: TGTGCCAGCAGCGTAGCTCTAGGGGATCAAGCTTTCTTT.

The chain combines TRBV7-2 with TRBJ2-1; 8 nucleotides match TRBD1. Unmatched junction bases numbered 3, after V lost 8 bases and J lost 0 bases. Germline V lookup: CDR1 SGHTA, CDR2 FQGNSA. The CDR3 is 14 residues long. The CDR3 nucleotides read TGTGCCAGCGCAACAGGGGGCTCCTACAATGAGCAGTTCTTC. Amino acid sequence: CASATGGSYNEQFF.

V and J are TRBV7-9 and TRBJ2-7; D is unclear. V was trimmed by 5 bases and J by 3 bases, leaving 8 bases between them. CDR3 length equals 12 residues. Germline values: CDR1 SEHNR, CDR2 FQNEAQ (reference sequence). In nucleotides, the CDR3 is TGTGCCAGCAGCCTCGAGGTCTACGAGCAGTACTTC. This translates into CASSLEVYEQYF.

The gene calls are TRBV19 and TRBJ2-1; 8 bases map to TRBD2. This CDR3 is 16 amino acids long. The V gene's germline CDR1 is LNHDA and CDR2 SQIVND (reference sequence). Trimming removed 6 bases from V and 4 bases from J; junction bases left unmatched: 11. The CDR3 protein is CASRLSGSSPYNEQFF. The CDR3 DNA sequence: TGTGCCAGTAGGTTGAGCGGGAGCTCCCCTTACAATGAGCAGTTCTTC.

The chain employs TRBV4-1 and TRBJ2-1; TRBD1 matches at 9 bases. Trimming removed 6 bases from V and 4 bases from J; junction bases left unmatched: 7. Germline loops: CDR1 MGHRA, CDR2 YSYEKL. CDR3 length equals 15 residues. As DNA, the CDR3 is TGCGCCAGCAGTCAACAGGGGGCCGAGTACAATGAGCAGTTCTTC. This gives the protein CASSQQGAEYNEQFF.

The chain is built from TRBV6-6 and TRBJ1-1; 7 bases match TRBD1. This CDR3 is 15 amino acids long. The germline V gene encodes CDR1 MNHNY and CDR2 SVGAGI (reference sequence). V dropped 4 bases and J dropped 2; count of bases not matched to a gene: 7. CDR3 DNA: TGTGCCAGCAGTTCCCGGGACAGTCCTAACACTGAAGCTTTCTTT. It codes for CASSSRDSPNTEAFF.

This clone was detected only once. This chain links TRBV7-2 with TRBJ2-2; no clear D gene. The CDR3 length is 15 residues. Between the trimmed V and J ends, which lost 0 bases and 7 bases, there was a span of 12 bases. CDR1 and CDR2 from the germline V gene are SGHTA and FQGNSA. The CDR3, as DNA: TGTGCCAGCAGCTTAGCAGCCGGCGCAGGCGGGGAGCTGTTTTTT. Translated: CASSLAAGAGGELFF.

V is TRBV27 and J is TRBJ1-1; TRBD1 is a possible D gene (5 bases). CDR1 and CDR2 (germline): MNHEY, SMNVEV (reference sequence). The germline V and J ends were trimmed by 0 bases and 0 bases, with 14 bases remaining between them. This CDR3 is built from 17 residues. The chain's CDR3 is CASSLSTGSLMNTEAFF. DNA for the CDR3: TGTGCCAGCAGTTTATCCACAGGTTCACTAATGAACACTGAAGCTTTCTTT.